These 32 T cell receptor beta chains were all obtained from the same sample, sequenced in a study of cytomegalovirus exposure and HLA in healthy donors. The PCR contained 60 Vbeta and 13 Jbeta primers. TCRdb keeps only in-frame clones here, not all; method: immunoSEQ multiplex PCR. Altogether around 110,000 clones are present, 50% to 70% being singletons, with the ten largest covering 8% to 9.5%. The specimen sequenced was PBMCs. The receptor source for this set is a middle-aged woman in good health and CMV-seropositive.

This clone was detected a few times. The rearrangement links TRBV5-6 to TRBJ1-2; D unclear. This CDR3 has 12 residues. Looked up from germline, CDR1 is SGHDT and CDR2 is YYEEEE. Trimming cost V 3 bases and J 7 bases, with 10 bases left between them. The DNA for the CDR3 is TGTGCCAGCAGCTCCCACACCCCTGGCTACACCTTC. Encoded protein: CASSSHTPGYTF.

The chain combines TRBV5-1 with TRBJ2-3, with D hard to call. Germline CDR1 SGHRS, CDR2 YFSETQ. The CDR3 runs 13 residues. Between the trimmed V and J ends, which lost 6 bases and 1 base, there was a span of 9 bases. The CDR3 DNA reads TGCGCCAGCACCCCACACGGCACAGATACGCAGTATTTT. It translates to CASTPHGTDTQYF.

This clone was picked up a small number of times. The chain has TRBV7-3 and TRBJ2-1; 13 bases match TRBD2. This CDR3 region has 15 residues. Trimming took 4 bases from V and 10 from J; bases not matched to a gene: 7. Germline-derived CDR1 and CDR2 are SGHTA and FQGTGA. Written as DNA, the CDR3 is TGTGCCAGCAGCTCGGGACTAGCGGGATGGGAGGAGCAGTTCTTC. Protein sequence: CASSSGLAGWEEQFF.

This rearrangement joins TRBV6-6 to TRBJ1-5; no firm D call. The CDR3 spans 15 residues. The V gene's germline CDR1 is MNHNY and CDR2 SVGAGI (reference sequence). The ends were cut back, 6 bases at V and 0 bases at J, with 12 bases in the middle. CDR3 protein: CASRPQVHSNQPQHF. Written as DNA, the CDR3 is TGTGCCAGCAGGCCCCAGGTCCATAGCAATCAGCCCCAGCATTTT.

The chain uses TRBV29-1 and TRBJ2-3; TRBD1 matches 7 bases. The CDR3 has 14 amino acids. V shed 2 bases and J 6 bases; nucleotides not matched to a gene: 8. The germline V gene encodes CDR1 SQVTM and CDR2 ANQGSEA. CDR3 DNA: TGCAGCGTTGAATATGCGACAGGGTCCGATACGCAGTATTTT. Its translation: CSVEYATGSDTQYF.

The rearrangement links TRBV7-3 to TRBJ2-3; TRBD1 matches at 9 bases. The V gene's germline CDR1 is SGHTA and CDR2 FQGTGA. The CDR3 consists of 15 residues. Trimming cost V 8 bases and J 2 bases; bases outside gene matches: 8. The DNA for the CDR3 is TGTGCCAGCCGAAAGACAGGGGGAAACACAGATACGCAGTATTTT. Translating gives CASRKTGGNTDTQYF.

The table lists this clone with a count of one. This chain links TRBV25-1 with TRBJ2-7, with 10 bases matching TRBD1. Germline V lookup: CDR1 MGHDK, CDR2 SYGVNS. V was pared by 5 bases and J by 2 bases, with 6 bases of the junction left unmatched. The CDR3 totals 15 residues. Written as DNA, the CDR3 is TGTGCCAGCAGTCCACGGACAGGGGGACCCTACGAGCAGTACTTC. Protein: CASSPRTGGPYEQYF.

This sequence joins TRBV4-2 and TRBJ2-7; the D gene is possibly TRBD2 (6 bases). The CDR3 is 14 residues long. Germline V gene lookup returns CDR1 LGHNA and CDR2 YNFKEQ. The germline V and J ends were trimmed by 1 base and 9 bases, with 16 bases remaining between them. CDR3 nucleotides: TGTGCCAGCAGCCAAGTCGGCGGGAATGGCGGGCAGTACTTC. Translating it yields CASSQVGGNGGQYF.

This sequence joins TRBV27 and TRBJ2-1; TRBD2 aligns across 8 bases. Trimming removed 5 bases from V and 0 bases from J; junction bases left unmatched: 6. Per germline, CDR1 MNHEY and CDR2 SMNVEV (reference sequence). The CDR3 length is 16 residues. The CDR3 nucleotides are TGTGCCAGCAGTCCCTTAGCGGGATACTCCTACAATGAGCAGTTCTTC. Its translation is CASSPLAGYSYNEQFF.

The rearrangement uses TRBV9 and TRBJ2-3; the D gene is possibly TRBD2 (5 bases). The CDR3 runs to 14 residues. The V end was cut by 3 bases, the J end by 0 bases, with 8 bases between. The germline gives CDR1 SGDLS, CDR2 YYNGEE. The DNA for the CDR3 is TGTGCCAGCAGCGCCAGCGGTAGCACAGATACGCAGTATTTT. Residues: CASSASGSTDTQYF.

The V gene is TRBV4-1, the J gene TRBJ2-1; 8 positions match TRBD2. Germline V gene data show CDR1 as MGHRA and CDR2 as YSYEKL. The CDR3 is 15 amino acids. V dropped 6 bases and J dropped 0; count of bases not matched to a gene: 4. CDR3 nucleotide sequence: TGCGCCAGCAGTCGAAGCGGGAGCTCCTACAATGAGCAGTTCTTC. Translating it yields CASSRSGSSYNEQFF.

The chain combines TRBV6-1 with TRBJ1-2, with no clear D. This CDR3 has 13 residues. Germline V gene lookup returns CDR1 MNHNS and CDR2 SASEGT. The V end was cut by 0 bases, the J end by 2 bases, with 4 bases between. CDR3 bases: TGTGCCAGCAGTGAAGCTATCAACTATGGCTACACCTTC. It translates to CASSEAINYGYTF.

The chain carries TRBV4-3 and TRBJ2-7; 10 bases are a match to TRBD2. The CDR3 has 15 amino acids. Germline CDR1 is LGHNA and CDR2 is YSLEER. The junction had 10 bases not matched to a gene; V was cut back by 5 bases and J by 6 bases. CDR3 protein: CASSYSQREGREQYF. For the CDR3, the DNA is TGCGCCAGCAGCTACTCGCAGCGGGAGGGCCGCGAGCAGTACTTC.

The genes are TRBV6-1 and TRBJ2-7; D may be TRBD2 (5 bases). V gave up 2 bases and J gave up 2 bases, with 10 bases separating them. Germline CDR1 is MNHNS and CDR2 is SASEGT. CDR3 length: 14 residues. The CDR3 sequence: CASSESPGTYEQYF. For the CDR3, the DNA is TGTGCCAGCAGTGAATCCCCGGGGACCTACGAGCAGTACTTC.

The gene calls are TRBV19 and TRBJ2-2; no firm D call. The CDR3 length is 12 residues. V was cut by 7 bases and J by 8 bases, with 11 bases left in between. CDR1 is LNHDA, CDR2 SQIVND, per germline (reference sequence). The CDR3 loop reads CASTDTPGELFF. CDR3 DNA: TGTGCCAGTACAGATACACCGGGGGAGCTGTTTTTT.

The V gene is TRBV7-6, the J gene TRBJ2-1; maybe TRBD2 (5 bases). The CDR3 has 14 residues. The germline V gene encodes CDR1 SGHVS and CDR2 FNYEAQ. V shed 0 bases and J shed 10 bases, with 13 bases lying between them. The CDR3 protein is CASSLASGVWEQFF. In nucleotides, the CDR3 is TGTGCCAGCAGCTTAGCGTCCGGGGTTTGGGAGCAGTTCTTC.

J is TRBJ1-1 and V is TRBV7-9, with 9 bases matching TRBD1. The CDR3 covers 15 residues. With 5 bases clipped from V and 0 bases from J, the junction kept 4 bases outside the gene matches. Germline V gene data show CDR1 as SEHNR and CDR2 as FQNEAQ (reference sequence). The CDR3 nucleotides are TGTGCCAGCAGCCCACGGGACAGGGTGAACACTGAAGCTTTCTTT. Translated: CASSPRDRVNTEAFF.

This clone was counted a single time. CDR3 coding DNA: TGTGCCAGCAGGATTGGAACAGGGGCCTCCTACGAGCAGTACTTC. This codes for CASRIGTGASYEQYF. The chain recombines TRBV27 with TRBJ2-5, with 7 positions matching TRBD1. The J call is doubtful: the DNA matches TRBJ2-7 better. CDR3 size: 15 residues. Germline assignment: CDR1 MNHEY and CDR2 SMNVEV (reference sequence).

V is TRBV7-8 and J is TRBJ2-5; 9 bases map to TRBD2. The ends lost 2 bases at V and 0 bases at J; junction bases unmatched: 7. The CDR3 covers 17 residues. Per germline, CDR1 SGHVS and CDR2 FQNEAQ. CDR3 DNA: TGTGCCAGCAGCTTAACCCGACTAGCGGAGTACCAAGAGACCCAGTACTTC. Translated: CASSLTRLAEYQETQYF.

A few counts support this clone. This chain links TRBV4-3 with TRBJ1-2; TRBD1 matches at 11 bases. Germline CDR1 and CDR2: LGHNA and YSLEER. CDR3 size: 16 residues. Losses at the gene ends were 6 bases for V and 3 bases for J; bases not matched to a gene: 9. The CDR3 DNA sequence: TGCGCCAGCAGGGGCCCCGGACAGGGGGCATACTATGGCTACACCTTC. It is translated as CASRGPGQGAYYGYTF.

CDR3 sequence reads: CASSQDLAGPLEQYF. CDR3 sequence (DNA): TGCGCCAGCAGCCAAGATCTAGCGGGACCTCTGGAACAGTACTTC. The chain combines TRBV4-3 with TRBJ2-7, with TRBD2 identical over 9 bases. CDR3 size: 15 residues. Losses at the gene ends were 0 bases for V and 10 bases for J; bases not matched to a gene: 10. Germline V gene data show CDR1 as LGHNA and CDR2 as YSLEER.

The CDR3 protein is CASSWVSAGELFF. Here the CDR3 DNA reads TGTGCCAGCAGCTGGGTTAGCGCCGGGGAGCTGTTTTTT. The chain employs TRBV7-9 and TRBJ2-2, with D maybe TRBD2 (5 bases). The V gene lost 4 bases and the J gene lost 6 bases, with 9 bases spanning the gap. In germline, CDR1 is SEHNR, CDR2 FQNEAQ (reference sequence). This CDR3 comprises 13 residues.

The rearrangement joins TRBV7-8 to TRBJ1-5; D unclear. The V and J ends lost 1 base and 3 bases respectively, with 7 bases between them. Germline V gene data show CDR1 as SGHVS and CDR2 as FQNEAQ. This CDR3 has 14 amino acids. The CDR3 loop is CASSLGATNQPQHF. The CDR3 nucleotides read TGTGCCAGCAGCTTAGGGGCGACCAATCAGCCCCAGCATTTT.

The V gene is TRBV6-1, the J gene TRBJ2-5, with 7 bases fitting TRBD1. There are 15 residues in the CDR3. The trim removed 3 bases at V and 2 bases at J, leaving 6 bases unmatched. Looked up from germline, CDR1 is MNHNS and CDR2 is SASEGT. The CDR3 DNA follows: TGTGCCAGCAGTGACACCTGGGACAGTCAAGAGACCCAGTACTTC. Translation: CASSDTWDSQETQYF.

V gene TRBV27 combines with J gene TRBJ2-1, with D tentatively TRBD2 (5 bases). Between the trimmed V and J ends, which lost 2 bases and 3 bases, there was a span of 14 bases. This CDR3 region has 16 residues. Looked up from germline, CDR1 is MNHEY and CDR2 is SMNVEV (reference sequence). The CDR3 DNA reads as TGTGCCAGCAGTTTAGTAGGAGAGGGTGTCTACAATGAGCAGTTCTTC. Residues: CASSLVGEGVYNEQFF.

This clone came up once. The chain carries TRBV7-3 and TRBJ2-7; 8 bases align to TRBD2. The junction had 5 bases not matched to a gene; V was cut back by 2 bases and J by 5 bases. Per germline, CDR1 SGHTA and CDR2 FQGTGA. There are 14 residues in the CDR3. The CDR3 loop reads CASSLLGRGDEQYF. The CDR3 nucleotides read TGTGCCAGCAGCTTACTCGGGAGGGGCGACGAGCAGTACTTC.

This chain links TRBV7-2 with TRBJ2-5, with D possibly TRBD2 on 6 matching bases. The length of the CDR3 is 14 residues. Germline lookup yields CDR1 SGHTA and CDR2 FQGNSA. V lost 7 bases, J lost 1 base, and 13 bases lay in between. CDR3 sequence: CASTPSGPQETQYF. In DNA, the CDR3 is TGTGCCAGCACTCCGAGCGGGCCCCAAGAGACCCAGTACTTC.

CDR3 protein: CASSLGRQGTQYF. As DNA, the CDR3 is TGTGCCAGCAGCCTAGGAAGACAGGGGACCCAGTACTTC. The rearrangement joins TRBV4-2 to TRBJ2-5; TRBD1 matches 7 bases. CDR3 length equals 13 residues. Germline V CDR1 and CDR2: LGHNA, YNFKEQ. With V trimmed by 4 bases and J by 7 bases, 6 bases remained unmatched.

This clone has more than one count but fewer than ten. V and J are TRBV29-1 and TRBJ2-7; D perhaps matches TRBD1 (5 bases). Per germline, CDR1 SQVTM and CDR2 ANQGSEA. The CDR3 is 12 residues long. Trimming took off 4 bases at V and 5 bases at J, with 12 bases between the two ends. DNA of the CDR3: TGCAGCGTTGTCTGGCAGGGCGACGAGCAGTACTTC. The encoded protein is CSVVWQGDEQYF.

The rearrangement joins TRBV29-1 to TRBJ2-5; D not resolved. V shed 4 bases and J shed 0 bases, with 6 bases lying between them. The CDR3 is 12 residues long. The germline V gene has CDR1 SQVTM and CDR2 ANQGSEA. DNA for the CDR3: TGCAGCGTTGGAGGTAACCAAGAGACCCAGTACTTC. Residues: CSVGGNQETQYF. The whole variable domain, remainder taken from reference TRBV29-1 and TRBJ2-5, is SAVISQKPSRDICQRGTSLTIQCQVDSQVTMMFWYRQQPGQSLTLIATANQGSEATYESGFVIDKFPISRPNLTFSTLTVSNMSPEDSSIYLCSVGGNQETQYFGPGTRLLVL.

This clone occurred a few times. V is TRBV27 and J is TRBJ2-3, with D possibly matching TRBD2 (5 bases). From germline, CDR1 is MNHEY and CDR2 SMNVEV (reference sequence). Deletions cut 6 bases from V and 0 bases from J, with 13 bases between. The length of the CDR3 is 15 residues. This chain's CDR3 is CASRRRWTSTDTQYF. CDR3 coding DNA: TGTGCCAGCAGACGACGGTGGACTAGCACAGATACGCAGTATTTT.

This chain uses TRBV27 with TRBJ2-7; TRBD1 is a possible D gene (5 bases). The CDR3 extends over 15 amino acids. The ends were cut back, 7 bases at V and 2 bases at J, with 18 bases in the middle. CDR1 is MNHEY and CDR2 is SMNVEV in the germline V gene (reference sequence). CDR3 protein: CASKGHQALAYEQYF. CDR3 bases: TGTGCCAGCAAGGGGCATCAAGCGCTTGCCTACGAGCAGTACTTC.